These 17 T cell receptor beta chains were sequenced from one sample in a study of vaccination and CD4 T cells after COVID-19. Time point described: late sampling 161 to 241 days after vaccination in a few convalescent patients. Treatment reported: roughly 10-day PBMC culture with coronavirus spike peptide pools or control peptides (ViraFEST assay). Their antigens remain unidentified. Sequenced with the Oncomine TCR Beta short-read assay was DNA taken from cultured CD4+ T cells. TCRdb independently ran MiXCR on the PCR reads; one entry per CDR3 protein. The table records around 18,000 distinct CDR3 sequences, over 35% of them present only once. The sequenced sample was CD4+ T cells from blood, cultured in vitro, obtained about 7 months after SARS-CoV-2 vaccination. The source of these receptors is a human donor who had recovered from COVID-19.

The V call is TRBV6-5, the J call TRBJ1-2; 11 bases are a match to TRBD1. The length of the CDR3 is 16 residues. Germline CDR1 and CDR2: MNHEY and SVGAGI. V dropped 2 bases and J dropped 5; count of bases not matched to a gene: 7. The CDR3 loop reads CASSYVRTGGGYGYTF. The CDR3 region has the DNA TGTGCCAGCAGTTACGTCCGGACAGGGGGCGGGTATGGCTACACCTTC.

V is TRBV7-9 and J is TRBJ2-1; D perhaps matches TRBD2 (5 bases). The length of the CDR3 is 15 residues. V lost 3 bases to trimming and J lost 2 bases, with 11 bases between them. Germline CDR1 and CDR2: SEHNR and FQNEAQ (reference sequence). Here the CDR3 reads CASSLDASPYNEQFF. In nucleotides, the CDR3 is TGTGCCAGCAGCTTGGACGCTAGCCCCTACAATGAGCAGTTCTTC.

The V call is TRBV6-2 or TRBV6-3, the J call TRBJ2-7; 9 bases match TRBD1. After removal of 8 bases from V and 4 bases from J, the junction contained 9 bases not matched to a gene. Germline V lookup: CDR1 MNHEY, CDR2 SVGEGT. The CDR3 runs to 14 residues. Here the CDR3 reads CASAKTTGGYEQYF. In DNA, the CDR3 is TGTGCCAGCGCTAAGACGACAGGGGGGTACGAGCAGTACTTC.

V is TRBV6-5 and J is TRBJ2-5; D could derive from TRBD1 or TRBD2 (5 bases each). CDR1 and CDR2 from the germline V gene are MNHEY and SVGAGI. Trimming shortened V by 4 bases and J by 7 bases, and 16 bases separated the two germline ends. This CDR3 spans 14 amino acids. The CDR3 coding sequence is TGTGCCAGCAGTTGGGACCGTTCGAAGGGGACCCAGTACTTC. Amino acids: CASSWDRSKGTQYF.

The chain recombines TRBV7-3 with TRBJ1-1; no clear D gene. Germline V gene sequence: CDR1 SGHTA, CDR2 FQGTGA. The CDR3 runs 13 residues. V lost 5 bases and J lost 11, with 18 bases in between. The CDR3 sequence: CASSLRAGHGAFF. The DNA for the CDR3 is TGTGCCAGCAGCCTAAGGGCCGGGCACGGCGCTTTCTTT.

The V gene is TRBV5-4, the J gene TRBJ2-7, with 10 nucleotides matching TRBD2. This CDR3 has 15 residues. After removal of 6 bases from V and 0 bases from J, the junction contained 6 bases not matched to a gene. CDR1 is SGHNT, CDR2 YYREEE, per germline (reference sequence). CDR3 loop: CASTERGGGSYEQYF. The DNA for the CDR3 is TGTGCCAGCACCGAGCGGGGGGGCGGCTCCTACGAGCAGTACTTC.

CDR3 coding DNA: TGTGCCAGCAGGCCGACAGGGGGCGTTCAGACCCAGTACTTC. The encoded protein is CASRPTGGVQTQYF. The chain links TRBV12-3 or TRBV12-4 to TRBJ2-5, with 10 bases identical to TRBD1. This CDR3 is 14 amino acids long. J was trimmed by 6 bases and V by 6 bases; bases with no gene match: 7.

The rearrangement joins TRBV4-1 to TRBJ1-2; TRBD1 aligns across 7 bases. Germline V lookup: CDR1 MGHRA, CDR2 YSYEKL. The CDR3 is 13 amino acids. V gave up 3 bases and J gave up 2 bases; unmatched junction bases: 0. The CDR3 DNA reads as TGCGCCAGCAGCCAGACAGGGAACTATGGCTACACCTTC. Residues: CASSQTGNYGYTF.

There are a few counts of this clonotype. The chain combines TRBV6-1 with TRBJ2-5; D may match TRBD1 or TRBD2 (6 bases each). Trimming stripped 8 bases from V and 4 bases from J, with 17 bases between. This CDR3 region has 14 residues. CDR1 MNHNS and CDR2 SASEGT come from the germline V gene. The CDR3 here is CASSRRGGGETQYF. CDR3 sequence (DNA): TGTGCCAGCTCCCGCCGAGGGGGAGGAGAGACCCAGTACTTC.

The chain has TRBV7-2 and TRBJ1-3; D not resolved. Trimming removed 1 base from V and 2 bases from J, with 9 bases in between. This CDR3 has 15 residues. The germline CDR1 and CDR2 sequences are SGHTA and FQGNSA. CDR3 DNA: TGTGCCAGCAGCTTAGGAACGAGCCCTGGAAACACCATATATTTT. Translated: CASSLGTSPGNTIYF.

In DNA, the CDR3 is TGTGCCAGCAGCCAATATGACCTAGGGTACGAGCAGTACTTC. This sequence encodes CASSQYDLGYEQYF. The chain combines TRBV7-2 with TRBJ2-7; D ambiguous. The CDR3 loop spans 14 amino acids. The V gene's germline CDR1 is SGHTA and CDR2 FQGNSA. Trimming left V 5 bases short and J 4 bases short, with 15 bases between. Together with reference TRBV7-2 and TRBJ2-7, the CDR3 gives the full variable domain: GAGVSQSPSNKVTEKGKDVELRCDPISGHTALYWYRQSLGQGLEFLIYFQGNSAPDKSGLPSDRFSAERTGGSVSTLTIQRTQQEDSAVYLCASSQYDLGYEQYFGPGTRLTVT.

The CDR3 loop is CASSPPTGDTEAFF. CDR3 nucleotides: TGTGCCAGCAGCCCGCCGACAGGGGACACTGAAGCTTTCTTT. The chain joins TRBV5-4 to TRBJ1-1; TRBD1 aligns across 8 bases. V gave up 4 bases and J gave up 3 bases; unmatched junction bases: 5. There are 14 residues in the CDR3. From germline, CDR1 is SGHNT and CDR2 YYREEE (reference sequence).

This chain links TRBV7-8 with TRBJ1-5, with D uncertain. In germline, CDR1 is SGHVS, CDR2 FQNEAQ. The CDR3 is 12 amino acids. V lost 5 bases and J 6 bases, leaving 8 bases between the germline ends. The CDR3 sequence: CASSRPGQPQHF. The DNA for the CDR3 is TGTGCCAGCAGCCGCCCTGGTCAGCCCCAGCATTTT.

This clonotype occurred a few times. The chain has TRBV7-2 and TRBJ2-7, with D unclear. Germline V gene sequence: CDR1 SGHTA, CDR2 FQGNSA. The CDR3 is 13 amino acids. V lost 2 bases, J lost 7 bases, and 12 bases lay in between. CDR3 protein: CASSLFSSGEQYF. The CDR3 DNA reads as TGTGCCAGCAGCTTATTCTCCTCTGGTGAGCAGTACTTC.

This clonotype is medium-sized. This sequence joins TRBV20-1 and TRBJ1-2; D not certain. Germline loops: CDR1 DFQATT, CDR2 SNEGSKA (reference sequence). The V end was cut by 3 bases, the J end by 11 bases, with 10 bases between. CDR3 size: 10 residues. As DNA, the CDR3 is TGCAGTGCTAGCTCTGGGAGGTACACCTTC. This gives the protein CSASSGRYTF.

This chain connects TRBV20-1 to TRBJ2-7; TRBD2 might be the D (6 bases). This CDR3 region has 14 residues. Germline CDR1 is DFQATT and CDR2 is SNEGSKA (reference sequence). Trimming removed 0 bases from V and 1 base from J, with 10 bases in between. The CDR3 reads CSAREGGRSYEQYF. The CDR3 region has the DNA TGCAGTGCTAGAGAGGGAGGAAGGTCCTACGAGCAGTACTTC.

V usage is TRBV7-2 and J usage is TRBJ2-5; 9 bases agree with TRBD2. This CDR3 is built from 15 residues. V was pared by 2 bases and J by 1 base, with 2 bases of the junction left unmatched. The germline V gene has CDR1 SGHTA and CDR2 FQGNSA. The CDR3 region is CASSLMRGGQETQYF. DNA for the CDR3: TGTGCCAGCAGCTTAATGCGGGGGGGCCAAGAGACCCAGTACTTC.